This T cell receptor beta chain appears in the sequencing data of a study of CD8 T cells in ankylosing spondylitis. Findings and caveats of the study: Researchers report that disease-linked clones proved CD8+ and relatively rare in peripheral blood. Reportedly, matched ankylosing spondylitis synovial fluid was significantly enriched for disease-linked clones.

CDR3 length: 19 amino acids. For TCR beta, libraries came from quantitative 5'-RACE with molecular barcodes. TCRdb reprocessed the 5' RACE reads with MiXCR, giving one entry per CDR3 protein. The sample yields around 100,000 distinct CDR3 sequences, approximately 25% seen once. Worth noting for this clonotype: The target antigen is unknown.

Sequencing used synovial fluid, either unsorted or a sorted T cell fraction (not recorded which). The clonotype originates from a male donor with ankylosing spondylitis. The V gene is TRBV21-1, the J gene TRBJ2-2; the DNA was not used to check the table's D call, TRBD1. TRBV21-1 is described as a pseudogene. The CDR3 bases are TGTGCCAGCAGCAAAGGGGTAATTGCGGCGCTGAGGAACACCGGGGAGCTGTTTTTT. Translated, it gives CASSKGVIAALRNTGELFF.